This entry concerns a single T cell receptor beta chain. This sample is part of a study of OX40 agonist ivuxolimab in advanced cancers. Assay used: immunoSEQ multiplex PCR; TCRdb lists only in-frame clones, some missing. The repertoire consists of over 55,000 clones, with around 80% occurring once and the leading ten covering approximately 5%. Germline V gives CDR1 SEHNR, CDR2 FQNEAQ (reference sequence). The CDR3 has 13 residues. V lost 5 bases and J 2 bases, leaving 7 bases between the germline ends. This chain links TRBV7-9 with TRBJ1-3; D perhaps matches TRBD1 (5 bases). The specimen comprised CD4+ or CD8+ T cells sorted from blood, sampled in a trial of the OX40 agonist ivuxolimab. The TCR sequence derives from an adult with an advanced solid tumor such as melanoma, head and neck, liver or kidney cancer. The CDR3 DNA reads TGTGCCAGCAGCCGGACAACTGGAAACACCATATATTTT. It is translated as CASSRTTGNTIYF. Full variable domain (remainder filled in from reference TRBV7-9 and TRBJ1-3): DTGVSQNPRHKITKRGQNVTFRCDPISEHNRLYWYRQTLGQGPEFLTYFQNEAQLEKSRLLSDRFSAERPKGSFSTLEIQRTEQGDSAMYLCASSRTTGNTIYFGEGSWLTVV.